This entry lists 20 T cell receptor beta chains sequenced from one sample in a study of cytomegalovirus exposure and HLA in healthy donors. PCR employed 60 Vbeta and 13 Jbeta primers. Generated by immunoSEQ multiplex PCR, the TCRdb table keeps only in-frame clones and is missing some. The sample contains about 190,000 clones, under 85% of which appear only once. The sequenced sample was PBMCs. These receptors were obtained from a woman aged 18 to 35 in good health and CMV-seronegative.

Only a few counts were recorded for this clone. The J gene is TRBJ2-5, the V gene TRBV18; D might be TRBD2 (5 bases). In germline, CDR1 is KGHSH, CDR2 LQKENI. The germline V and J ends were trimmed by 3 bases and 2 bases, with 7 bases remaining between them. The CDR3 extends over 13 amino acids. DNA of the CDR3: TGTGCCAGCTCACCGCCGGGACAAGAGACCCAGTACTTC. It codes for CASSPPGQETQYF.

The V and J genes are TRBV5-1 and TRBJ2-7; 8 bases agree with TRBD1. The CDR3 is 15 amino acids. Germline V gives CDR1 SGHRS, CDR2 YFSETQ. The ends lost 4 bases at V and 2 bases at J; junction bases unmatched: 8. DNA of the CDR3: TGCGCCAGCAGCCCAGCCGGGACAGGTGCCTACGAGCAGTACTTC. Its translation is CASSPAGTGAYEQYF.

This chain links TRBV28 with TRBJ1-6; TRBD1 matches at 7 bases. The CDR3 loop spans 18 amino acids. Per the germline V gene, CDR1 is MDHEN and CDR2 is SYDVKM. Trimming cost V 1 base and J 7 bases; bases outside gene matches: 13. CDR3 nucleotide sequence: TGTGCCAGCAGTTTATACGAGGATGGAGGGGGCCTGAATTCACCCCTCCACTTT. Protein sequence: CASSLYEDGGGLNSPLHF.

This sequence joins TRBV9 and TRBJ2-7; tentatively, D is TRBD1 (6 bases). Trimming removed 7 bases from V and 6 bases from J, with 20 bases in between. The CDR3 consists of 14 residues. Germline V gene lookup returns CDR1 SGDLS and CDR2 YYNGEE. This chain's CDR3 is CASGNQAGAGEQYF. The CDR3 bases are TGTGCCAGCGGAAACCAGGCAGGGGCTGGCGAGCAGTACTTC.

J is TRBJ2-3 and V is TRBV7-3; 8 nucleotides match TRBD2. Losses at the gene ends were 4 bases for V and 2 bases for J; bases not matched to a gene: 11. Germline lookup yields CDR1 SGHTA and CDR2 FQGTGA. The CDR3 extends over 17 amino acids. DNA for the CDR3: TGTGCCAGCAGCTCCAAGCGGGAGACCACCCACACAGATACGCAGTATTTT. It yields the protein CASSSKRETTHTDTQYF.

The CDR3, as DNA: TGCGCCAGCAGCTTGCCTAGCGGGGGGTACGAGCAGTACTTC. This gives the protein CASSLPSGGYEQYF. This chain connects TRBV5-1 to TRBJ2-7; TRBD2 aligns across 11 bases. The CDR3 is made up of 14 amino acids. Germline values: CDR1 SGHRS, CDR2 YFSETQ. With V trimmed by 1 base and J by 4 bases, 1 base remained unmatched.

This chain connects TRBV19 to TRBJ2-7; tentatively, D is TRBD1 (6 bases). This CDR3 has 15 residues. The germline CDR1 and CDR2 sequences are LNHDA and SQIVND (reference sequence). Trimming removed 3 bases at V and 5 bases at J, with 17 bases between. The CDR3 region has the DNA TGTGCCAGTAGTATTATGGCACAGGGTCTCCACGAGCAGTACTTC. Translation gives CASSIMAQGLHEQYF.

This chain joins TRBV15 and TRBJ1-4; 7 positions agree with TRBD1. CDR3 length equals 15 residues. V lost 0 bases and J lost 4; bases outside the gene matches: 2. CDR1 LNHNV and CDR2 YYDKDF come from the germline V gene (reference sequence). As DNA, the CDR3 is TGTGCCACCAGCAGAGACAGGGGGGATAATGAAAAACTGTTTTTT. Translation: CATSRDRGDNEKLFF.

This clone was observed a few times. V gene TRBV27 combines with J gene TRBJ1-5; 7 bases align to TRBD1. There are 14 residues in the CDR3. CDR1 and CDR2 (germline): MNHEY, SMNVEV (reference sequence). With 6 bases clipped from V and 7 bases from J, the junction kept 9 bases outside the gene matches. In DNA, the CDR3 is TGTGCCAGCAGACCGACAGGGTTGAGCCAGCCCCAGCATTTT. This encodes CASRPTGLSQPQHF.

V and J are TRBV7-3 and TRBJ1-2; D remains ambiguous. CDR1 and CDR2 (germline): SGHTA, FQGTGA. CDR3 length equals 16 residues. V lost 1 base, J lost 3 bases, and 15 bases lay in between. CDR3 nucleotides: TGTGCCAGCAGCTTAATTATCGGAGAAACTTACTATGGCTACACCTTC. Protein product: CASSLIIGETYYGYTF.

V gene TRBV28 combines with J gene TRBJ2-1; 9 nucleotides line up with TRBD2. Germline CDR1 is MDHEN and CDR2 is SYDVKM. V gave up 2 bases and J gave up 4 bases; unmatched junction bases: 6. The CDR3 is 16 residues long. Here the CDR3 reads CASSLLTSGDYNEQFF. The CDR3 region has the DNA TGTGCCAGCAGTTTACTGACTAGCGGAGATTACAATGAGCAGTTCTTC.

The gene calls are TRBV7-9 and TRBJ2-5; D is undetermined. V was shortened by 5 bases and J by 5 bases, with 9 bases between the two germline ends. CDR1 SEHNR and CDR2 FQNEAQ come from the germline V gene (reference sequence). The CDR3 runs to 12 residues. As DNA, the CDR3 is TGTGCCAGCAGCCCCGCCGGGGAGACCCAGTACTTC. Translated, it gives CASSPAGETQYF.

This clone was picked up a small number of times. V is TRBV5-8 and J is TRBJ2-7, with a tentative D call TRBD1 (5 bases). Germline V gives CDR1 SGHTS, CDR2 YDEGEE. Trimming took off 0 bases at V and 1 base at J, with 17 bases between the two ends. The CDR3 spans 17 residues. In DNA form, the CDR3 reads TGTGCCAGCAGCTTGGTGCTCGGTGTGGGGCAGTCCTACGAGCAGTACTTC. This codes for CASSLVLGVGQSYEQYF.

This chain uses TRBV2 with TRBJ2-5, with D perhaps TRBD2 (7 bases). CDR1 and CDR2 from the germline V gene are SNHLY and FYNNEI. V lost 11 bases and J 3 bases, leaving 13 bases between the germline ends. The length of the CDR3 is 12 residues. The CDR3 sequence is CAGGGGEETQYF. In DNA, the CDR3 is TGTGCCGGGGGGGGCGGTGAAGAGACCCAGTACTTC.

The chain combines TRBV4-2 with TRBJ1-4; D is unclear. The CDR3 covers 14 residues. From germline, CDR1 is LGHNA and CDR2 YNFKEQ. The ends were cut back, 3 bases at V and 6 bases at J, with 11 bases in the middle. The CDR3 reads CASSQIDGDEKLFF. The CDR3 nucleotides read TGTGCCAGCAGCCAGATCGACGGGGATGAAAAACTGTTTTTT.

This chain connects TRBV4-1 to TRBJ2-5; possibly TRBD2 for D (5 bases). Germline assignment: CDR1 MGHRA and CDR2 YSYEKL. This CDR3 is 16 amino acids long. The V end was cut by 1 base, the J end by 5 bases, with 17 bases between. This chain's CDR3 is CASSQGESTLEETQYF. DNA of the CDR3: TGCGCCAGCAGCCAAGGGGAGTCGACCTTGGAGGAGACCCAGTACTTC.

The V gene is TRBV2, the J gene TRBJ1-4; the D is unclear. V lost 0 bases and J 3 bases, leaving 17 bases between the germline ends. The CDR3 spans 18 residues. Germline V gene data show CDR1 as SNHLY and CDR2 as FYNNEI. DNA of the CDR3: TGTGCCAGCAGTGAAGCTTTATATGGGATGAGGGCTAATGAAAAACTGTTTTTT. It codes for CASSEALYGMRANEKLFF. The full variable domain, rest sourced from reference TRBV2 and TRBJ1-4, is EPEVTQTPSHQVTQMGQEVILRCVPISNHLYFYWYRQILGQKVEFLVSFYNNEISEKSEIFDDQFSVERPDGSNFTLKIRSTKLEDSAMYFCASSEALYGMRANEKLFFGSGTQLSVL.

This clone was observed a single time. V is TRBV10-3 and J is TRBJ2-7, with 8 bases that match TRBD2. CDR3 size: 12 residues. Trimming removed 9 bases from V and 2 bases from J; junction bases left unmatched: 3. Germline CDR1 is ENHRY and CDR2 is SYGVKD. CDR3 protein: CAISGGAYEQYF. CDR3 bases: TGTGCCATATCCGGGGGGGCCTACGAGCAGTACTTC.

In its sample, this clone was seen once. The genes are TRBV7-6 and TRBJ2-1, with 9 positions matching TRBD2. The CDR3 is 14 residues long. V trimming: 4 bases; J trimming: 5 bases; junction bases outside the gene matches: 3. Germline assignment: CDR1 SGHVS and CDR2 FNYEAQ. The CDR3 reads CASSYRLADNEQFF. Written as DNA, the CDR3 is TGTGCCAGCAGCTACCGACTAGCGGACAATGAGCAGTTCTTC.

This clone was observed once. The CDR3 DNA reads TGTGCCAGCAGTTACGATGGGGGGGTCACTGAAGCTTTCTTT. Translation: CASSYDGGVTEAFF. V and J are TRBV6-5 and TRBJ1-1; perhaps TRBD1 as D (5 bases). The ends were cut back, 2 bases at V and 4 bases at J, with 11 bases in the middle. CDR3 length equals 14 residues. Per germline, CDR1 MNHEY and CDR2 SVGAGI.